This is a list of T cell receptor beta chains from one sample in a study of cytomegalovirus exposure and HLA in healthy donors. Here immunoSEQ multiplex PCR was the method, and the copy in TCRdb shows in-frame clones only, minus some. The table records about 120,000 clones, approximately 80% of them present only once. Sequenced material: PBMCs. These receptors originate from a man younger than 40 in good health and CMV-seropositive. Each CDR3 is given with its conserved first and last residue. D genes are given only for firm matches. Rows may omit the clone size; those that give it use once, few, many or a size class.

v_call: TRBV4-1
j_call: TRBJ1-4
d_call: NA
clone_size: NA
cdr3_aa: CASSTRQGANEKLFF
cdr3_nt: TGCGCCAGCAGCACGCGGCAGGGCGCTAATGAAAAACTGTTTTTT

v_call: TRBV27
j_call: TRBJ1-1
d_call: TRBD1
clone_size: NA
cdr3_aa: CASSLRQGAFTEAFF
cdr3_nt: TGTGCCAGCAGTCTCCGACAGGGGGCTTTTACTGAAGCTTTCTTT

v_call: TRBV10-3
j_call: TRBJ1-1
d_call: NA
clone_size: once
cdr3_aa: CATRGGAMNTEAFF
cdr3_nt: TGTGCCACCCGAGGGGGAGCCATGAACACTGAAGCTTTCTTT

v_call: TRBV14
j_call: TRBJ2-3
d_call: NA
clone_size: NA
cdr3_aa: CASSHLTGVSTDTQYF
cdr3_nt: TGTGCCAGCAGCCACCTAACAGGCGTTAGCACAGATACGCAGTATTTT

v_call: TRBV9
j_call: TRBJ1-2
d_call: TRBD1
clone_size: NA
cdr3_aa: CASSVGRGTGDYGYTF
cdr3_nt: TGTGCCAGCAGCGTAGGGCGAGGGACAGGGGACTATGGCTACACCTTC

v_call: TRBV28
j_call: TRBJ1-2
d_call: NA
clone_size: NA
cdr3_aa: CASSFRGSPLGYTF
cdr3_nt: TGTGCCAGCAGCTTCCGCGGGAGCCCGTTAGGCTACACCTTC

v_call: TRBV29-1
j_call: TRBJ1-5
d_call: NA
clone_size: NA
cdr3_aa: CSVVGGAGGNQPQHF
cdr3_nt: TGCAGCGTTGTTGGGGGGGCAGGGGGCAATCAGCCCCAGCATTTT

v_call: TRBV6-5
j_call: TRBJ2-1
d_call: TRBD2
clone_size: NA
cdr3_aa: CASRGLAGGYNEQFF
cdr3_nt: TGTGCCAGCAGGGGACTAGCGGGTGGGTACAATGAGCAGTTCTTC

v_call: TRBV6-1
j_call: TRBJ1-6
d_call: NA
clone_size: medium-sized
cdr3_aa: CASSPEQENSPLHF
cdr3_nt: TGTGCCAGTTCGCCCGAACAGGAGAATTCACCCCTCCACTTT

v_call: TRBV6-1
j_call: TRBJ1-2
d_call: TRBD1
clone_size: NA
cdr3_aa: CASRVQGDYGYTF
cdr3_nt: TGTGCCAGCAGAGTACAGGGGGACTATGGCTACACCTTC